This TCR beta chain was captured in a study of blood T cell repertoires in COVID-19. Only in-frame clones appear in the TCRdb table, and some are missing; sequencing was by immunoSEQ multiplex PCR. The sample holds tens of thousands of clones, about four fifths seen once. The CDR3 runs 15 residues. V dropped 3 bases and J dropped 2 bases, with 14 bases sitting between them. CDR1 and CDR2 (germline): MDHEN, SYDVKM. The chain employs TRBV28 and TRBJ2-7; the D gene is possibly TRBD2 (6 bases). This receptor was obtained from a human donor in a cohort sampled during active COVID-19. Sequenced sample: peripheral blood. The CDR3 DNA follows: TGTGCCAGCAGTTTGCCCGGGACTGCTGCCTACGAGCAGTACTTC. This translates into CASSLPGTAAYEQYF.